Listed below are T cell receptor beta chains from one sample, sequenced in a study of T cell clonotyping in hematopoietic cell transplantation. Using immunoSEQ multiplex PCR, the repertoire was profiled, and TCRdb retains in-frame clones only, with some absent. The sample has roughly 50,000 clones, 86% seen once. Sequenced here: peripheral blood mononuclear cells, sampled before stem cell transplant. The receptors come from a man in his sixties with biphenotypic leukemia. Some clones in this sample may be carry-over from other donors' samples. Both conserved end residues are part of each CDR3. The D gene is left open where the match is weak. Size is omitted from some rows. Given values are once, few, many or a class for expanded clones.

>-|TRBJ1-1|TRBV7-6|-
CASSLAPGVTEAFF
TGTGCCAGCAGCTTAGCTCCCGGGGTCACTGAAGCTTTCTTT
>-|TRBJ1-2|TRBV27|-
CASGHGPNYGYTF
TGTGCCAGCGGACATGGGCCTAACTATGGCTACACCTTC
>-|TRBJ2-1|TRBV5-1|-
CASSLILLRDEQFF
TGCGCCAGCAGCTTGATCTTACTAAGGGATGAGCAGTTCTTC
>-|TRBJ1-2|TRBV4-3|-
CASSQDGLYGYTF
TGCGCCAGCAGCCAAGACGGGCTATATGGCTACACCTTC
>TRBD2|TRBJ2-1|TRBV7-2|-
CASSLGTSSYEQFF
TGTGCCAGCAGCTTAGGGACTAGCAGCTATGAGCAGTTCTTC
>-|TRBJ1-6|TRBV5-6|-
CASRHQRSSYNSPLHF
TGTGCCAGCAGACATCAAAGGAGCTCCTATAATTCACCCCTCCACTTT
>-|TRBJ2-5|TRBV7-9|-
CASSLIIGYQYF
TGTGCCAGCAGCTTAATTATTGGGTACCAGTACTTC
>-|TRBJ2-5|TRBV5-6|-
CASSLPDQETQYF
TGTGCCAGCAGCTTACCGGACCAAGAGACCCAGTACTTC
>TRBD2|TRBJ2-1|TRBV28|-
CASTPGGLAGVLDEQFF
TGTGCCAGCACCCCGGGGGGACTAGCGGGAGTTTTGGATGAGCAGTTCTTC
>-|TRBJ1-3|TRBV4-2|-
CASSHSGSRNTIYF
TGTGCCAGCAGCCACTCAGGGAGCCGAAACACCATATATTTT
>TRBD1|TRBJ1-2|TRBV28|-
CASSSPGGSNYGYTF
TGTGCCAGCAGTTCTCCAGGGGGCTCGAACTATGGCTACACCTTC
>-|TRBJ1-3|TRBV7-2|few
CASSPAVENTIYF
TGTGCCAGCAGCCCAGCGGTGGAGAACACCATATATTTT
>-|TRBJ1-5|TRBV6-5|-
CASSPGGPQPQHF
TGTGCCAGCAGTCCCGGGGGACCCCAGCCCCAGCATTTT
>-|TRBJ1-5|TRBV30|-
CAWSVQMGNQPQHF
TGTGCCTGGAGTGTACAAATGGGCAATCAGCCCCAGCATTTT
>-|TRBJ1-4|TRBV28|-
CASTRWASFEKLFF
TGTGCCAGCACCCGGTGGGCCTCCTTTGAAAAACTGTTTTTT
>-|TRBJ1-5|TRBV7-9|-
CASSLSWGDQPQHF
TGTGCCAGCAGCCTTAGTTGGGGGGATCAGCCCCAGCATTTT
>-|TRBJ1-4|TRBV30|few
CAWRADQPPNEKLFF
TGTGCCTGGAGGGCCGACCAGCCCCCTAATGAAAAACTGTTTTTT
>-|TRBJ1-2|TRBV7-3|-
CASSLTPNYGYTF
TGTGCCAGCAGCTTAACGCCCAACTATGGCTACACCTTC
>-|TRBJ1-5|TRBV19|-
CASSMWGRNQPQHF
TGTGCCAGTAGTATGTGGGGAAGGAATCAACCCCAGCATTTT
>-|TRBJ2-7|TRBV10-3|-
CAISEAQDSIQPYEQYF
TGTGCCATCAGTGAGGCCCAGGACAGCATCCAACCCTACGAGCAGTACTTC
>-|TRBJ2-7|TRBV30|-
CAGSGLGLQQYF
TGTGCCGGCAGCGGATTGGGGTTGCAGCAGTACTTC
>-|TRBJ2-7|TRBV5-1|-
CASSLVARSYEQYF
TGCGCCAGCAGCTTGGTGGCCCGATCCTACGAGCAGTACTTC
>-|TRBJ1-5|TRBV28|few
CASSPDGDSNQPQHF
TGTGCCAGCAGCCCCGACGGCGATTCTAATCAGCCCCAGCATTTT
>TRBD1|TRBJ2-7|TRBV18|-
CASSLSSSGTGREQYF
TGTGCCAGCTCACTGTCTTCATCGGGGACAGGGCGCGAGCAGTACTTC
>TRBD2|TRBJ2-1|TRBV7-6|-
CASSLGTSGNNEQFF
TGTGCCAGCAGCTTAGGGACTAGCGGGAACAATGAGCAGTTCTTC
>-|TRBJ1-2|TRBV5-1|-
CASSLGTYTGYTF
TGCGCCAGCAGCTTGGGGACATATACTGGCTACACCTTC
>-|TRBJ2-1|TRBV10-3|-
CAIISESSNEQFF
TGTGCCATCATCTCGGAGTCTTCCAATGAGCAGTTCTTC
>-|TRBJ1-2|TRBV19|-
CASSPRGWGYGYTF
TGTGCCAGTAGCCCCCGGGGATGGGGCTATGGCTACACCTTC
>-|TRBJ2-3|TRBV7-9|few
CASSFGENTDTQYF
TGTGCCAGCAGCTTCGGGGAGAACACAGATACGCAGTATTTT
>-|TRBJ2-3|TRBV28|-
CASGLAGAGTDTQYF
TGTGCCAGCGGACTTGCAGGGGCTGGCACAGATACGCAGTATTTT
>-|TRBJ2-6|TRBV7-8|-
CASSLEPLTELFSSGANVLTF
TGTGCCAGCAGCTTAGAACCCCTGACAGAATTATTCTCCTCTGGGGCCAACGTCCTGACTTTC
>-|TRBJ2-5|TRBV29-1|-
CSVGVGRETQYF
TGCAGCGTTGGGGTTGGACGGGAGACCCAGTACTTC
>-|TRBJ1-1|TRBV5-1|-
CASSLKGRDTEAFF
TGCGCCAGCAGCTTGAAGGGGCGGGACACTGAAGCTTTCTTT
>-|TRBJ1-5|TRBV7-2|-
CASSLKGGAINQPQHF
TGTGCCAGCAGCTTAAAAGGTGGGGCCATAAATCAGCCCCAGCATTTT
>-|TRBJ2-7|TRBV11-1|-
CASSSGEHEQYF
TGTGCCAGCAGCTCCGGAGAACACGAGCAGTACTTC
>-|TRBJ2-7|TRBV5-1|once
CASSLQAGHEQYF
TGCGCCAGCAGCTTACAGGCAGGCCACGAGCAGTACTTC
>-|TRBJ2-1|TRBV7-2|-
CASSRTAEQFF
TGTGCCAGCAGCCGTACGGCTGAGCAGTTCTTC
>-|TRBJ2-5|TRBV5-1|-
CASSLRETQYF
TGCGCCAGCAGCTTGAGAGAGACCCAGTACTTC
>-|TRBJ2-1|TRBV25-1|-
CASSELMGAYYNEQFF
TGTGCCAGCAGTGAACTTATGGGGGCTTACTACAATGAGCAGTTCTTC
>-|TRBJ2-2|TRBV4-1|once
CASSPRGRAGYTGELFF
TGCGCCAGCAGCCCGAGGGGGAGGGCCGGTTACACCGGGGAGCTGTTTTTT
>-|TRBJ1-1|TRBV27|-
CASSLGANTEAFF
TGTGCCAGCAGTTTAGGGGCTAACACTGAAGCTTTCTTT